Below are 27 T cell receptor beta chains sequenced from a single sample in a study of regulatory T cells in long-lasting Graves disease (dated by TCRdb to the early 2020s). Library preparation was by multiplex PCR. For sequencing, an Illumina HiSeq 4000 was employed. To build TCR beta libraries, CDR3 regions were amplified by Arm-PCR using iRepertoire HTBI primers. TCRdb cleaned the public reads at Q25 with fastp, built clones with MiXCR and kept in-frame beta chains. Each entry merges the rows of one CDR3 protein and shows their most common DNA and genes. For this sample the table gives 400,000 or so distinct CDR3 sequences, of which less than 25% were detected only once. In total, the top ten clones hold around 20% of the sample. This specimen's time point label, interpreted: persistent/refractory GD, antithyroid drugs over 5 years with positive TRAb. For both TCR sequencing and RNA sequencing, RNA was extracted from PBMCs in TRIzol.

The specimen was peripheral blood mononuclear cells (PBMCs), collected when the disease was refractory, from a patient treated with antithyroid drugs. These receptors all come from a female donor with Graves disease.

This clonotype was counted only a few times. The chain has TRBV30 and TRBJ2-5; 12 nucleotides match TRBD2. Germline CDR1 GTSNPN, CDR2 SVGIG (reference sequence). This CDR3 has 17 amino acids. The J segment lost 5 bases and the V segment lost 5 bases, leaving 15 bases of the junction unmatched. CDR3 amino acids: CAWSTSLAGGMAETQYF. CDR3 coding DNA: TGTGCCTGGTCGACCAGCCTAGCGGGAGGGATGGCTGAGACCCAGTACTTC.

At least ten counts were recorded for this clonotype. This chain connects TRBV28 to TRBJ2-2, with D perhaps matching TRBD1 (6 bases). Germline CDR1 reads MDHEN; CDR2 reads SYDVKM. With 3 bases removed from V and 7 bases from J, the gap between germline ends came to 18 bases. CDR3 length: 16 amino acids. The CDR3 DNA is TGTGCCAGCAGTTTGACAGGCCTCCGTAGAGTCGGGGAGCTGTTTTTT. It encodes CASSLTGLRRVGELFF.

As regards this clonotype: The DNA is omitted, as the CDR3 cannot be located on it reliably, and the CDR3 follows TCRdb's listing. The chain employs TRBV5-5 and TRBJ2-7; the listed D gene, TRBD2, was not tested against the DNA. Per germline, CDR1 SGHKS and CDR2 YYEKEE (reference sequence). The length of the CDR3 is 21 amino acids, counting both ends. This CDR3 reads CASSPLGTGQARRPAAYEQYF.

Concerning this clonotype: This may arise from a read error, as a much more abundant clone is one base away. The J gene is TRBJ2-6, the V gene TRBV12-3 or TRBV12-4; D gene unclear. V gave up 0 bases and J gave up 4 bases, with 16 bases separating them. CDR3 length equals 18 residues. The CDR3 region has the DNA TGTGCCAGCAGTTTAGCGACACTGGGAAGGCGCGGGGCCAACGTCCTGACTTTC. Residues: CASSLATLGRRGANVLTF.

In this sample, this clonotype turned up many times. V usage is TRBV30 and J usage is TRBJ2-2, with D maybe TRBD1 (6 bases). Germline assignment: CDR1 GTSNPN and CDR2 SVGIG (reference sequence). This CDR3 region has 12 residues. V was trimmed by 2 bases and J by 9 bases, leaving 10 bases between them. CDR3 loop: CAWSWTERELFF. Here the CDR3 DNA reads TGTGCCTGGAGTTGGACAGAGAGGGAGCTGTTTTTT.

The table lists this clonotype with a few counts. The chain combines TRBV27 with TRBJ2-3, with 8 bases that match TRBD1. Germline V lookup: CDR1 MNHEY, CDR2 SMNVEV (reference sequence). The length of the CDR3 is 17 residues. V lost 6 bases and J lost 6; bases outside the gene matches: 17. CDR3 DNA sequence: TGTGCCAGCAGAGGGACAGGTGGGACACTGCCGTCGGATACGCAGTATTTT. It is translated as CASRGTGGTLPSDTQYF.

The V gene is TRBV4-3, the J gene TRBJ2-5, with 11 bases lining up with TRBD2. V lost 3 bases, J lost 5 bases, and 8 bases stayed unmatched. In germline, CDR1 is LGHNA, CDR2 YSLEER. The CDR3 has 16 amino acids. CDR3 coding DNA: TGCGCCAGCAGCCAGATAGCGGGAGGGGCGGGGGAGACCCAGTACTTC. As protein: CASSQIAGGAGETQYF.

This clonotype was observed at least ten times. This chain connects TRBV7-2 to TRBJ1-2, with 7 nucleotides matching TRBD1. The CDR3 totals 14 residues. Germline lookup yields CDR1 SGHTA and CDR2 FQGNSA. Unmatched junction bases numbered 7, after V lost 1 base and J lost 8 bases. In DNA form, the CDR3 reads TGTGCCAGCAGCTTAGAACCGACAGGGCACGGCTACACCTTC. The encoded protein is CASSLEPTGHGYTF.

This clonotype was counted a few times. The V call is TRBV25-1, the J call TRBJ2-5, with 10 nucleotides matching TRBD1. Germline CDR1 is MGHDK and CDR2 is SYGVNS. V lost 6 bases to trimming and J lost 5 bases; unmatched junction nucleotides: 3. The CDR3 runs 13 residues. In nucleotides, the CDR3 is TGTGCCAGCAGCGGGACAGGGGTCGAGACCCAGTACTTC. It specifies CASSGTGVETQYF.

This clonotype was seen a handful of times. This chain connects TRBV25-1 to TRBJ1-5; TRBD1 is a possible D gene (5 bases). Trimming took 7 bases from V and 0 from J, leaving 7 bases between them. CDR1 is MGHDK and CDR2 is SYGVNS in the germline V gene. This CDR3 is 13 amino acids long. CDR3 bases: TGTGCCAGCACTGGGGGTAGCAATCAGCCCCAGCATTTT. It encodes CASTGGSNQPQHF.

For this clonotype: Possible read error: a much larger clone is one base away. This chain joins TRBV24-1 and TRBJ1-5; 8 bases align to TRBD1. V lost 3 bases and J lost 2; bases outside the gene matches: 5. The CDR3 runs to 16 residues. The V gene's germline CDR1 is KGHDR and CDR2 SFDVKD. This chain's CDR3 is CATSDHRGSGNQPQHF. The CDR3 nucleotides are TGTGCCACCAGTGATCACAGGGGGTCGGGCAATCAGCCCCAGCATTTT.

This rearrangement joins TRBV11-3 to TRBJ2-3; D remains ambiguous. The CDR3 contains 13 residues. V gave up 3 bases and J gave up 6 bases, with 10 bases separating them. Germline V gene sequence: CDR1 SGHNT, CDR2 YENEEA. The CDR3 DNA reads TGTGCCAGCAGCTTGACCCGCCGGGATACGCAGTATTTT. Its translation is CASSLTRRDTQYF.

As regards this clonotype: It may be a read error: a sequence one base away is much more abundant. This rearrangement joins TRBV20-1 to TRBJ2-5, with 7 bases that match TRBD2. The CDR3 has 15 amino acids. Germline lookup yields CDR1 DFQATT and CDR2 SNEGSKA (reference sequence). V shed 5 bases, J shed 1 base, and the junction held 10 bases outside the gene matches. CDR3 residues: CSAGGVASGQETQYF. The CDR3, as DNA: TGCAGTGCTGGGGGAGTGGCTAGCGGCCAAGAGACCCAGTACTTC.

V gene TRBV29-1 combines with J gene TRBJ2-7; D ambiguous. The germline V gene has CDR1 SQVTM and CDR2 ANQGSEA. The CDR3 spans 12 residues. Trimming removed 0 bases from V and 4 bases from J, with 7 bases in between. This CDR3 is CSVEDLGYEQYF. The DNA for the CDR3 is TGCAGCGTTGAAGATCTGGGGTACGAGCAGTACTTC.

This clonotype was detected only a few times. V usage is TRBV6-7 and J usage is TRBJ1-5, with D unclear. TRBV6-7 is classed as an ORF, of uncertain function. The CDR3 covers 13 residues. Trimming cost V 0 bases and J 6 bases, with 6 bases left between them. Here the CDR3 DNA reads TGTGCCAGCAGTTACTCGATTGGTCAGCCCCAGCATTTT. Translated: CASSYSIGQPQHF.

As regards this clonotype: A much bigger clone sits one base away, suggesting this may be a read error. The chain links TRBV10-1 to TRBJ1-5; possibly TRBD1 for D (5 bases). Germline lookup yields CDR1 WNHNN and CDR2 SYGVQD (reference sequence). V lost 0 bases and J lost 0, with 12 bases in between. The CDR3 consists of 17 residues. CDR3 DNA sequence: TGCGCCAGCAGTGAGTCTTGGACAAGTCCTAGCAATCAGCCCCAGCATTTT. It specifies CASSESWTSPSNQPQHF.

Turning to this clonotype: The germline gene is not matched at one end of the junction; a read error may be the cause. This chain connects TRBV14 to TRBJ1-1; no clear D. CDR3 length: 14 amino acids. Germline V gene data show CDR1 as SGHDN and CDR2 as FVKESK. The CDR3 loop is CASREWQSNTEALF. The CDR3 DNA reads as TGTGCCAGCAGAGAGTGGCAGTCGAACACTGAAGCTCTCTTT.

There are a few counts of this clonotype. This rearrangement joins TRBV6-2 or TRBV6-3 to TRBJ1-2; no clear D. The V end lost 2 bases, the J end lost 5 bases, and 9 bases lay between the germline ends. The germline CDR1 and CDR2 sequences are MNHEY and SVGEGT. The CDR3 totals 13 residues. The DNA of the CDR3 is TGTGCCAGCAGTTACGAAGGAGATTATGGCTACACCTTC. Its protein product is CASSYEGDYGYTF.

V and J are TRBV29-1 and TRBJ2-7; no clear D. CDR3 size: 13 residues. Germline V gene data show CDR1 as SQVTM and CDR2 as ANQGSEA. V was trimmed by 5 bases and J by 4 bases, leaving 15 bases between them. Here the CDR3 reads CSVSGQREYEQYF. The CDR3, as DNA: TGCAGCGTTTCCGGGCAAAGGGAATACGAGCAGTACTTC.

In this sample, this clonotype turned up a few times. This rearrangement joins TRBV18 to TRBJ1-4; tentative D call: TRBD1 (5 bases). Germline values: CDR1 KGHSH, CDR2 LQKENI. V lost 1 base to trimming and J lost 5 bases, with 17 bases between them. This CDR3 region has 17 residues. The CDR3 is CASSPRFRDGGNEKLFF. Here the CDR3 DNA reads TGTGCCAGCTCACCACGGTTCCGGGACGGAGGCAATGAAAAACTGTTTTTT.

V usage is TRBV10-3 and J usage is TRBJ2-7; TRBD2 aligns across 8 bases. The CDR3 loop spans 15 amino acids. Germline CDR1 reads ENHRY; CDR2 reads SYGVKD. The V segment lost 6 bases and the J segment 1 base; nucleotides outside the gene matches: 8. The CDR3, as DNA: TGTGCCATCAGCCCCGGGGGGGGATTATCCTACGAGCAGTACTTC. Translating it yields CAISPGGGLSYEQYF.

The chain couples TRBV28 to TRBJ2-1; D gene uncertain. Germline CDR1 and CDR2: MDHEN and SYDVKM. Trimming pared 8 bases from V and 5 bases from J, leaving 7 bases between. The CDR3 has 11 residues. The CDR3 DNA sequence: TGTGCCAGCCTGGCAAACAATGAGCAGTTCTTC. This gives the protein CASLANNEQFF. Full variable domain (rest looked up from reference TRBV28 and TRBJ2-1): DVKVTQSSRYLVKRTGEKVFLECVQDMDHENMFWYRQDPGLGLRLIYFSYDVKMKEKGDIPEGYSVSREKKERFSLILESASTNQTSMYLCASLANNEQFFGPGTRLTVL.

This clonotype was detected many times. The rearrangement joins TRBV11-1 to TRBJ2-5; possibly TRBD1 for D (5 bases). This CDR3 has 13 amino acids. Deletions cut 5 bases from V and 0 bases from J, with 7 bases between. From germline, CDR1 is SGHAT and CDR2 FQDESV (reference sequence). CDR3 sequence (DNA): TGTGCCAGCAGCCGACAGCACCAAGAGACCCAGTACTTC. It specifies CASSRQHQETQYF.

The J gene is TRBJ1-5, the V gene TRBV5-5; D is uncertain. The CDR3 length is 14 residues. CDR1 and CDR2 (germline): SGHKS, YYEKEE (reference sequence). V lost 4 bases, J lost 2 bases, and 10 bases lay in between. CDR3 amino acids: CASSRVDGNQPQHF. CDR3 bases: TGTGCCAGCAGCCGGGTCGATGGCAATCAGCCCCAGCATTTT. The whole variable domain, remainder taken from reference TRBV5-5 and TRBJ1-5, is DAGVTQSPTHLIKTRGQQVTLRCSPISGHKSVSWYQQVLGQGPQFIFQYYEKEERGRGNFPDRFSARQFPNYSSELNVNALLLGDSALYLCASSRVDGNQPQHFGDGTRLSIL.

The table lists this clonotype with a few counts. The V and J genes are TRBV12-3 or TRBV12-4 and TRBJ2-5; D is ambiguous. The J call is doubtful: the DNA matches TRBJ2-7 better. CDR3 length equals 16 residues. The CDR3 DNA is TGTGCCAGCAGTTTAGGGAGTCGGACCTTCTCCTACGAGCAGTACTTC. Translation gives CASSLGSRTFSYEQYF.

This clonotype came up many times. This chain connects TRBV2 to TRBJ1-2, with D tentatively TRBD1 (5 bases). Germline V CDR1 and CDR2: SNHLY, FYNNEI. The CDR3 consists of 12 residues. Trimming took 6 bases from V and 1 from J, leaving 6 bases between them. CDR3 DNA: TGTGCCAGCAGCAGGGTTAACTATGGCTACACCTTC. Translating it yields CASSRVNYGYTF.

The chain recombines TRBV6-2 or TRBV6-3 with TRBJ2-2; D is unclear. In germline, CDR1 is MNHEY, CDR2 SVGEGT. The CDR3 contains 13 residues. The ends were cut back, 8 bases at V and 5 bases at J, with 12 bases in the middle. This CDR3 reads CASAAGQTGELFF. The CDR3 DNA sequence: TGTGCCAGCGCGGCAGGCCAAACCGGGGAGCTGTTTTTT.